The 24 T cell receptor beta chains given below trace back to one sample, sequenced in a study of blood T cells in healthy people across ages. Using a J-beta primer mix together with a sample-barcoded 5' primer, a second PCR was run for roughly 7 to 12 cycles. One entry per CDR3 protein results from TCRdb running MiXCR on the 5' RACE reads. This sample carries about 1.4 million distinct CDR3 sequences, around 59% of them seen once, and the ten largest clones take over 5%. Specimen: blood. These receptors were collected from a man aged 18 to 29 in good health.

The CDR3 nucleotides are TGCGCCAGCAGCTTGGCAGGGGGCGTGAGCCAAGAGACCCAGTACTTC. Translated, it gives CASSLAGGVSQETQYF. J is TRBJ2-5 and V is TRBV5-1, with 8 bases identical to TRBD1. Germline values: CDR1 SGHRS, CDR2 YFSETQ. The CDR3 extends over 16 amino acids. Unmatched junction bases numbered 5, after V lost 0 bases and J lost 1 base.

This chain links TRBV7-2 with TRBJ1-5, with D perhaps matching TRBD1 (6 bases). CDR3 length: 19 residues. The V end lost 4 bases, the J end lost 3 bases, and 25 bases lay between the germline ends. In germline, CDR1 is SGHTA, CDR2 FQGNSA. In DNA form, the CDR3 reads TGTGCCAGCAGCTCCAGTTTTTCCCCGGGACACCTTCCCAATCAGCCCCAGCATTTT. It codes for CASSSSFSPGHLPNQPQHF.

The V call is TRBV2, the J call TRBJ2-1; D is uncertain. This CDR3 is 12 amino acids long. CDR1 and CDR2 (germline): SNHLY, FYNNEI. Trimming pared 5 bases from V and 9 bases from J, leaving 11 bases between. The CDR3 nucleotides read TGTGCCAGCAGTTTGATGGGTACTGAGCAGTTCTTC. It codes for CASSLMGTEQFF.

The chain joins TRBV20-1 to TRBJ2-1, with TRBD1 as a possible D gene (6 bases). Trimming took off 3 bases at V and 3 bases at J, with 15 bases between the two ends. This CDR3 comprises 15 residues. Germline CDR1 reads DFQATT; CDR2 reads SNEGSKA (reference sequence). In DNA, the CDR3 is TGCAGTGCTAGGGCCCGGGACACCTACTACAATGAGCAGTTCTTC. Translating it yields CSARARDTYYNEQFF.

This clonotype was recorded a few times. The chain joins TRBV28 to TRBJ2-3; D ambiguous. CDR3 length: 11 residues. Per germline, CDR1 MDHEN and CDR2 SYDVKM. V shed 5 bases and J shed 11 bases, with 11 bases lying between them. The DNA of the CDR3 is TGTGCCAGCAGTGGCTGGCCCTTGCAGTATTTT. It yields the protein CASSGWPLQYF. Using reference TRBV28 and TRBJ2-3 for the parts outside the CDR3, the full variable domain is DVKVTQSSRYLVKRTGEKVFLECVQDMDHENMFWYRQDPGLGLRLIYFSYDVKMKEKGDIPEGYSVSREKKERFSLILESASTNQTSMYLCASSGWPLQYFGPGTRLTVL.

V usage is TRBV15 and J usage is TRBJ2-5, with D perhaps matching TRBD1 or TRBD2 (6 bases each). The ends were cut back, 0 bases at V and 11 bases at J, with 28 bases in the middle. The CDR3 loop spans 18 amino acids. Germline V lookup: CDR1 LNHNV, CDR2 YYDKDF (reference sequence). CDR3 in DNA: TGTGCCACCAGCAGAGATGGCCCCTCTTTGGGGGGCAAGAACGTGCAGTACTTC. Residues: CATSRDGPSLGGKNVQYF.

This chain uses TRBV7-9 with TRBJ2-4; 8 nucleotides align to TRBD2. This CDR3 is 16 amino acids long. Germline V CDR1 and CDR2: SEHNR, FQNEAQ (reference sequence). J lost 0 bases, V lost 1 base, and 2 bases had no gene match. CDR3: CASSLVAGSAKNIQYF. For the CDR3, the DNA is TGTGCCAGCAGCTTAGTAGCGGGGTCAGCCAAAAACATTCAGTACTTC. The variable domain in full, completed from reference TRBV7-9 and TRBJ2-4, reads DTGVSQNPRHKITKRGQNVTFRCDPISEHNRLYWYRQTLGQGPEFLTYFQNEAQLEKSRLLSDRFSAERPKGSFSTLEIQRTEQGDSAMYLCASSLVAGSAKNIQYFGAGTRLSVL.

The gene calls are TRBV11-2 and TRBJ2-5, with D possibly TRBD1 on 5 matching bases. The J call may be in error: the DNA end matches TRBJ2-7 better. Germline lookup yields CDR1 SGHAT and CDR2 FQNNGV. The CDR3 has 14 amino acids. The DNA of the CDR3 is TGTGCCAGCAGCGAGCAAGCAGGGAACGACGAGCAGTACTTC. Translating it yields CASSEQAGNDEQYF.

CDR3 DNA sequence: TGCGCCAGCAGCCAATACCCCTCGGGAGATACGCAGTATTTT. It encodes CASSQYPSGDTQYF. The chain is built from TRBV4-1 and TRBJ2-3; D gene unclear. This CDR3 comprises 14 residues. CDR1 and CDR2 (germline): MGHRA, YSYEKL. V was clipped by 2 bases and J by 5 bases, with 11 bases between them.

The CDR3 sequence: CASSLGGGTPTYEQYF. The DNA of the CDR3 is TGCGCCAGCAGCTTGGGGGGGGGGACACCAACCTACGAGCAGTACTTC. The chain joins TRBV5-1 to TRBJ2-4; tentatively, D is TRBD2 (7 bases). The J call may be mistaken, given a closer DNA end match to TRBJ2-7. In germline, CDR1 is SGHRS, CDR2 YFSETQ. This CDR3 has 16 amino acids.

The V call is TRBV14, the J call TRBJ1-5; D possibly corresponds to TRBD1 (6 bases). From germline, CDR1 is SGHDN and CDR2 FVKESK. V gave up 0 bases and J gave up 12 bases, with 12 bases separating them. The CDR3 extends over 13 amino acids. As DNA, the CDR3 is TGTGCCAGCAGCCAAGATGGGGGGGCTCTCCAGCATTTT. Protein sequence: CASSQDGGALQHF.

The J gene is TRBJ1-2, the V gene TRBV6-5; no firm D call. This CDR3 region has 14 residues. Germline CDR1 is MNHEY and CDR2 is SVGAGI. Trimming left V 0 bases short and J 6 bases short, with 11 bases between. CDR3 residues: CASSYSMAGDGYTF. For the CDR3, the DNA is TGTGCCAGCAGTTACTCGATGGCAGGCGATGGCTACACCTTC.

In its sample, this clonotype was seen a few times. The V gene is TRBV7-6, the J gene TRBJ1-2; 7 positions agree with TRBD1. Germline lookup yields CDR1 SGHVS and CDR2 FNYEAQ. The CDR3 is made up of 12 amino acids. With V trimmed by 5 bases and J by 8 bases, 5 bases remained unmatched. The CDR3 here is CASSRQGQGYTF. The CDR3 region has the DNA TGTGCCAGCAGCCGACAGGGTCAAGGCTACACCTTC. The full variable domain, completed using reference TRBV7-6 and TRBJ1-2, is GAGVSQSPRYKVTKRGQDVALRCDPISGHVSLYWYRQALGQGPEFLTYFNYEAQQDKSGLPNDRFSAERPEGSISTLTIQRTEQRDSAMYRCASSRQGQGYTFGSGTRLTVV.

The chain recombines TRBV7-6 with TRBJ2-3, with a possible D match to TRBD2 (5 bases). The CDR3 is made up of 14 amino acids. With 7 bases removed from V and 2 bases from J, the gap between germline ends came to 13 bases. Germline lookup yields CDR1 SGHVS and CDR2 FNYEAQ. The chain's CDR3 is CASIRSGFTDTQYF. The CDR3 DNA reads TGTGCCAGCATAAGGAGCGGCTTCACAGATACGCAGTATTTT.

Only one count was recorded for this clonotype. This sequence joins TRBV11-1 and TRBJ2-7; no definite D call. The CDR3 length is 12 residues. CDR1 is SGHAT and CDR2 is FQDESV in the germline V gene (reference sequence). With 5 bases removed from V and 7 bases from J, the gap between germline ends came to 12 bases. Here the CDR3 DNA reads TGTGCCAGCAGCGACTTCTACAATGAGCAGTACTTC. It translates to CASSDFYNEQYF.

Here the CDR3 DNA reads TGTGCCAGCAGCCAAGATCTTCGGCTTGGCGGGGGGAAAGAGACCCAGTACTTC. Amino acids: CASSQDLRLGGGKETQYF. This chain uses TRBV3-1 with TRBJ2-7; 8 bases map to TRBD2. Judging by the DNA end, TRBJ2-5 fits better; the J call may be wrong. The germline V gene encodes CDR1 LGHDT and CDR2 YNNKEL (reference sequence). This CDR3 region has 18 residues.

The chain has TRBV3-1 and TRBJ1-2, with D perhaps matching TRBD1 (6 bases). The V end was cut by 6 bases, the J end by 8 bases, with 19 bases between. The CDR3 loop spans 14 amino acids. Germline CDR1 reads LGHDT; CDR2 reads YNNKEL (reference sequence). Here the CDR3 DNA reads TGTGCCAGCAGATATAACACAGGGTCCGGGGGCTACACCTTC. Translating it yields CASRYNTGSGGYTF.

In this sample, this clonotype turned up a few times. The rearrangement joins TRBV6-6 to TRBJ1-2; no clear D gene. V was pared by 6 bases and J by 5 bases, with 22 bases between. Per the germline V gene, CDR1 is MNHNY and CDR2 is SVGAGI (reference sequence). The CDR3 is made up of 16 amino acids. Here the CDR3 DNA reads TGTGCCAGCAGAGAAGGTGCACGGCTAATACAATATGGCTACACCTTC. It yields the protein CASREGARLIQYGYTF.

J is TRBJ2-4 and V is TRBV7-2; 10 bases are a match to TRBD1. CDR1 SGHTA and CDR2 FQGNSA come from the germline V gene. V lost 3 bases to trimming and J lost 8 bases; unmatched junction nucleotides: 7. This CDR3 has 15 residues. The CDR3 protein is CASSLGQGRVDIQYF. The CDR3 region has the DNA TGTGCCAGCAGCTTGGGACAGGGGAGGGTGGACATTCAGTACTTC.

The J gene is TRBJ1-5, the V gene TRBV12-3 or TRBV12-4; tentatively, D is TRBD1 (5 bases). The V end lost 2 bases, the J end lost 4 bases, and 12 bases lay between the germline ends. There are 15 residues in the CDR3. The chain's CDR3 is CASSLMGGPNQPQHF. CDR3 bases: TGTGCCAGCAGTTTAATGGGGGGACCAAATCAGCCCCAGCATTTT.

The chain combines TRBV15 with TRBJ2-1; D possibly uses TRBD1 or TRBD2 (5 bases each). The CDR3 runs 15 residues. V was clipped by 8 bases and J by 4 bases, with 18 bases between them. CDR1 is LNHNV, CDR2 YYDKDF, per germline (reference sequence). The CDR3 loop reads CATGLSRDPYNEQFF. The DNA for the CDR3 is TGTGCCACCGGTCTAAGCCGGGACCCATACAATGAGCAGTTCTTC.

In this sample, this clonotype turned up once. A read error may produce the germline difference seen at one junction end. The chain employs TRBV7-9 and TRBJ2-1; 9 bases align to TRBD1. CDR3 length equals 15 residues. Germline lookup yields CDR1 SEHNR and CDR2 FQNEAQ (reference sequence). The CDR3 here is CPSSLLTGGYNEQFF. The CDR3 coding sequence is TGTCCCAGCAGCTTACTGACAGGGGGTTACAATGAGCAGTTCTTC.

This clonotype was observed a single time. V usage is TRBV2 and J usage is TRBJ2-5; 9 positions agree with TRBD1. Per the germline V gene, CDR1 is SNHLY and CDR2 is FYNNEI. V was clipped by 8 bases and J by 4 bases; unmatched bases: 11. There are 15 residues in the CDR3. The CDR3 here is CASRVEQGASETQYF. The CDR3 coding sequence is TGTGCCAGCCGCGTGGAACAGGGGGCCTCAGAGACCCAGTACTTC. Full variable domain (remainder filled in from reference TRBV2 and TRBJ2-5): EPEVTQTPSHQVTQMGQEVILRCVPISNHLYFYWYRQILGQKVEFLVSFYNNEISEKSEIFDDQFSVERPDGSNFTLKIRSTKLEDSAMYFCASRVEQGASETQYFGPGTRLLVL.

CDR3 protein: CASSQEVTETQYF. The CDR3 DNA is TGTGCCAGCAGCCAAGAGGTGACAGAGACCCAGTACTTC. The chain employs TRBV14 and TRBJ2-5; D gene unclear. CDR1 and CDR2 (germline): SGHDN, FVKESK. This CDR3 has 13 amino acids. The V and J ends lost 0 bases and 4 bases respectively, with 6 bases between them.